The next 14 T cell receptor beta chains were all read from a single sample in a study of CD8 T cells in ankylosing spondylitis. Each CDR3 protein is one row after TCRdb ran MiXCR on the 5' RACE reads. The repertoire includes roughly 42,000 distinct CDR3 sequences, approximately 2.6% of them detected once, and approximately 4.5% sits in the top ten. The sequenced sample was blood, either unsorted or a sorted T cell fraction (not recorded which). These receptors all stem from a male donor with ankylosing spondylitis or in good health (not recorded which).

At least ten counts were recorded for this clonotype. The gene calls are TRBV9 and TRBJ2-1, with 7 positions matching TRBD2. This CDR3 is built from 15 residues. Germline CDR1 reads SGDLS; CDR2 reads YYNGEE. The ends lost 0 bases at V and 7 bases at J; junction bases unmatched: 7. This chain's CDR3 is CASSVDAGVGNEQFF. The CDR3 nucleotides are TGTGCCAGCAGCGTAGATGCGGGAGTAGGGAATGAGCAGTTCTTC.

At least ten counts were recorded for this clonotype. V and J are TRBV9 and TRBJ1-6; maybe TRBD1 (5 bases). Germline V gives CDR1 SGDLS, CDR2 YYNGEE. CDR3 length: 15 residues. Trimming took off 0 bases at V and 7 bases at J, with 11 bases between the two ends. In DNA form, the CDR3 reads TGTGCCAGCAGCGTAGAACGGGGCGGGAATTCACCCCTCCACTTT. It is translated as CASSVERGGNSPLHF.

This clonotype was seen at least ten times. V usage is TRBV9 and J usage is TRBJ2-7; D not certain. The germline gives CDR1 SGDLS, CDR2 YYNGEE. Trimming removed 0 bases at V and 3 bases at J, with 7 bases between. CDR3 size: 13 residues. CDR3: CASSVGSDYEQYF. The CDR3 DNA follows: TGTGCCAGCAGCGTAGGGTCGGACTACGAGCAGTACTTC.

This clonotype was picked up many times. CDR3 DNA sequence: TGTGCAAGTCGCTTCCCCCGGGGGACTAGCGGGAGTATAGGGTCCTACAATGAGCAGTTCTTC. Translated: CASRFPRGTSGSIGSYNEQFF. V usage is TRBV12-2 and J usage is TRBJ2-1; the table calls TRBD2, which could not be checked here. TRBV12-2 represents a pseudogene. The CDR3 runs to 21 residues.

This clonotype was recorded many times. The chain couples TRBV9 to TRBJ1-6; D may be TRBD1 (6 bases). CDR1 is SGDLS, CDR2 YYNGEE, per germline. The CDR3 runs 14 residues. Trimming cost V 3 bases and J 4 bases, with 8 bases left between them. The CDR3 loop is CASSGDIYNSPLHF. DNA of the CDR3: TGTGCCAGCAGCGGGGACATATATAATTCACCCCTCCACTTT.

This clonotype was detected ten times or more. The chain joins TRBV9 to TRBJ1-3; D unclear. The CDR3 loop spans 18 amino acids. In germline, CDR1 is SGDLS, CDR2 YYNGEE. V lost 3 bases, J lost 2 bases, and 21 bases lay in between. CDR3 DNA: TGTGCCAGCAGCGCCACTTATGACCGCCCAAAAACTGGAAACACCATATATTTT. As protein: CASSATYDRPKTGNTIYF. The full variable domain, its missing parts supplied by reference TRBV9 and TRBJ1-3, is DSGVTQTPKHLITATGQRVTLRCSPRSGDLSVYWYQQSLDQGLQFLIQYYNGEERAKGNILERFSAQQFPDLHSELNLSSLELGDSALYFCASSATYDRPKTGNTIYFGEGSWLTVV.

This clonotype was recorded at least ten times. The chain uses TRBV9 and TRBJ2-7, with TRBD2 identical over 7 bases. The V segment lost 3 bases and the J segment 9 bases; nucleotides outside the gene matches: 12. The germline CDR1 and CDR2 sequences are SGDLS and YYNGEE. The CDR3 length is 14 residues. CDR3 in DNA: TGTGCCAGCAGCGCTAGCGGCCCCCAAGACCGGCAGTACTTC. Amino acid sequence: CASSASGPQDRQYF. The whole variable domain, remainder taken from reference TRBV9 and TRBJ2-7, is DSGVTQTPKHLITATGQRVTLRCSPRSGDLSVYWYQQSLDQGLQFLIQYYNGEERAKGNILERFSAQQFPDLHSELNLSSLELGDSALYFCASSASGPQDRQYFGPGTRLTVT.

This clonotype appeared many times. The chain employs TRBV9 and TRBJ2-1; D is uncertain. Per the germline V gene, CDR1 is SGDLS and CDR2 is YYNGEE. This CDR3 contains 15 residues. V lost 4 bases and J lost 3, with 14 bases in between. The CDR3 DNA follows: TGTGCCAGCAGCACACGGGCTCTAGACTACAATGAGCAGTTCTTC. Amino acids: CASSTRALDYNEQFF.

This clonotype was seen repeatedly, ten times or more. A junction boundary mismatches the germline segment, possibly from a read error. This rearrangement joins TRBV9 to TRBJ1-2; no clear D gene. The CDR3 length is 11 residues. The germline gives CDR1 SGDLS, CDR2 YYNGEE. CDR3 in amino acids: CASSANQGLSF. The DNA of the CDR3 is TGTGCCAGCAGCGCCAACCAAGGGCTGAGCTTC.

There are many counts of this clonotype. The V and J genes are TRBV9 and TRBJ1-1, with 7 bases lining up with TRBD1. The CDR3 sequence is 16 residues long. After removal of 6 bases from V and 5 bases from J, the junction contained 16 bases not matched to a gene. From germline, CDR1 is SGDLS and CDR2 YYNGEE. DNA for the CDR3: TGTGCCAGCACCCTTGGAGCAGGGGGTGTAGGGACTGAAGCTTTCTTT. Protein: CASTLGAGGVGTEAFF.

This clonotype was seen at least ten times. The chain combines TRBV9 with TRBJ2-2; maybe TRBD1 (6 bases). The CDR3 is 14 residues long. Germline V CDR1 and CDR2: SGDLS, YYNGEE. With 0 bases removed from V and 5 bases from J, the gap between germline ends came to 8 bases. The CDR3 region has the DNA TGTGCCAGCAGCGTAGGGACAGCTACCGGGGAGCTGTTTTTT. It is translated as CASSVGTATGELFF.

This clonotype was found many times. The chain employs TRBV9 and TRBJ1-3, with a tentative D call TRBD1 (5 bases). Germline V lookup: CDR1 SGDLS, CDR2 YYNGEE. There are 15 residues in the CDR3. The V end lost 4 bases, the J end lost 0 bases, and 11 bases lay between the germline ends. The CDR3 nucleotides read TGTGCCAGCAGCAGAGAGGGGAGCTCTGGAAACACCATATATTTT. It is translated as CASSREGSSGNTIYF.

This clonotype has a count of ten or more. The rearrangement joins TRBV9 to TRBJ2-1, with a tentative D call TRBD2 (5 bases). Germline CDR1 SGDLS, CDR2 YYNGEE. Trimming removed 2 bases from V and 1 base from J, with 7 bases in between. There are 14 residues in the CDR3. In nucleotides, the CDR3 is TGTGCCAGCAGCGTTAGCGAGTCCTACAATGAGCAGTTCTTC. Translation gives CASSVSESYNEQFF. Full variable domain (rest looked up from reference TRBV9 and TRBJ2-1): DSGVTQTPKHLITATGQRVTLRCSPRSGDLSVYWYQQSLDQGLQFLIQYYNGEERAKGNILERFSAQQFPDLHSELNLSSLELGDSALYFCASSVSESYNEQFFGPGTRLTVL.

This clonotype occurred many times. The chain combines TRBV9 with TRBJ1-2, with unresolved D. The V end was cut by 4 bases, the J end by 3 bases, with 10 bases between. Germline V gives CDR1 SGDLS, CDR2 YYNGEE. CDR3 size: 13 residues. The CDR3: CASSHEGHYGYTF. The CDR3 DNA follows: TGTGCCAGCAGCCATGAAGGCCACTATGGCTACACCTTC.